This section outlines one T cell receptor beta chain sequence together with its context. Its antigen is as yet unknown. This record belongs to a study of T cell responses to AZD1222 COVID-19 vaccine. Notes on the study in general: Repertoires in all cases were sampled only once the peak T cell response had passed. Reportedly, nearly half the spike-specific TCRs target unmutated variant regions. White British donors predominated, females outnumbered males, and clonal diversity was possibly underestimated.

Sequencing was performed with immunoSEQ multiplex PCR; in TCRdb, only in-frame clones are kept and a portion is missing. The sample has approximately 110,000 clones, about 88% seen once. V lost 3 bases and J 2 bases, leaving 8 bases between the germline ends. The CDR3 loop spans 13 amino acids. Germline lookup yields CDR1 SGHVS and CDR2 FQNEAQ. The chain employs TRBV7-8 and TRBJ2-7, with D hard to call. The source material was peripheral blood, sampled on day 0 of AZD1222 vaccination. The sequence derives from an adult in good health. CDR3 bases: TGTGCCAGCAGCTTCGGATTGACCTACGAGCAGTACTTC. As protein: CASSFGLTYEQYF.